This is a list of T cell receptor beta chains from one sample in a study of identifying expanded T cells in peripheral blood. Assay used: immunoSEQ multiplex PCR; TCRdb lists only in-frame clones, some missing. The profile shows about 97,000 clones, roughly 88% of them singletons. The sample was blood. These receptors came from a person aged 18 to 75 in good health. The conserved cysteine and the conserved F or W are not part of the CDR3 here. A D gene is named only where the DNA matches it firmly. A clone size is listed for some rows: how often the clone was seen (once, few, many), or a class if it is expanded.

v_gene: TRBV27; abundance: -; j_gene: TRBJ2-1; d_gene: TRBD2; CDR3aa: ASSLSPSLRLAEDNEQF
v_gene: TRBV10-3; abundance: -; j_gene: TRBJ2-3; d_gene: -; CDR3aa: AISSDTQY
v_gene: TRBV7-8; abundance: -; j_gene: TRBJ2-1; d_gene: -; CDR3aa: ASSLGPVYNEQF
v_gene: TRBV7-9; abundance: -; j_gene: TRBJ1-2; d_gene: -; CDR3aa: ASSSGQGDGYT
v_gene: TRBV21-1; abundance: -; j_gene: TRBJ1-4; d_gene: -; CDR3aa: AGLEGDNEKLF
v_gene: TRBV4-1; abundance: -; j_gene: TRBJ2-1; d_gene: -; CDR3aa: ASSQAIYNEQF
v_gene: TRBV5-6; abundance: few; j_gene: TRBJ1-2; d_gene: -; CDR3aa: ASSSTWTTTNYGYT
v_gene: TRBV4-2; abundance: -; j_gene: TRBJ2-3; d_gene: -; CDR3aa: ASSQGGFTDTQY
v_gene: TRBV5-6; abundance: -; j_gene: TRBJ1-5; d_gene: TRBD1; CDR3aa: ASSSWNRGSNQPQH
v_gene: TRBV11-3; abundance: -; j_gene: TRBJ2-7; d_gene: -; CDR3aa: ASSLQGYSYEQY
v_gene: TRBV5-1; abundance: -; j_gene: TRBJ1-3; d_gene: -; CDR3aa: ASSFSGVHSGNTIY
v_gene: TRBV6-5; abundance: -; j_gene: TRBJ1-1; d_gene: -; CDR3aa: ASSYTPVGNTEAF
v_gene: TRBV4-1; abundance: -; j_gene: TRBJ2-1; d_gene: -; CDR3aa: ASSQVNNEQF
v_gene: TRBV19; abundance: once; j_gene: TRBJ1-1; d_gene: -; CDR3aa: ASSTGYTEAF
v_gene: TRBV7-2; abundance: -; j_gene: TRBJ1-5; d_gene: -; CDR3aa: ASNSGGVSNQPQH